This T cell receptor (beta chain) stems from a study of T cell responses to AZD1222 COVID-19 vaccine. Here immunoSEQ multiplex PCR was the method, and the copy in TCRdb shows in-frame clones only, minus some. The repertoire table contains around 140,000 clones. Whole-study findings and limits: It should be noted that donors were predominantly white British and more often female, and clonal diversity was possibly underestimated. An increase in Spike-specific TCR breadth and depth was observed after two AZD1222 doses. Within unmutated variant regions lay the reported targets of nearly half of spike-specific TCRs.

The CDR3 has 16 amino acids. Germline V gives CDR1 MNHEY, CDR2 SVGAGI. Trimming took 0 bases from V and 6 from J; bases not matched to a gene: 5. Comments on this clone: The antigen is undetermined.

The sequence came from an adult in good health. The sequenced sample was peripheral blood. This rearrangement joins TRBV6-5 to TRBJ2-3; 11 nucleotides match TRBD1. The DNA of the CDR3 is TGTGCCAGCAGTTACTCGTGGACAGGGGGCGCGGATACGCAGTATTTT. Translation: CASSYSWTGGADTQYF.